This T cell receptor (beta chain) originates from a study of T cell clonality in common variable immunodeficiency. Assay used: immunoSEQ multiplex PCR; TCRdb lists only in-frame clones, some missing. Sampling found around 47,000 clones, none seen once. This clone has at least ten counts. The TCR sequence derives from a person aged 18 to 70 in good health. The sequenced material came from peripheral blood mononuclear cells.

The CDR3 here is CASSVVVPSGERREGTQYF. The covered CDR3 bases are TGTGCCAGCAGCGTAGTAGTACCCTCTGGGGAGCGGAGAGAAGGGACC. The chain carries TRBV9 and TRBJ2-5; D may be TRBD2 (5 bases). The CDR3 is cut off 3 residues early in the read; its end comes from the germline J gene. The CDR3 has 19 amino acids. Germline loops: CDR1 SGDLS, CDR2 YYNGEE. The V and J ends lost 0 bases and 7 bases respectively, with 28 bases between them.